This T cell receptor beta chain emerged from a study of blood T cell repertoires in COVID-19. The overall study: Researchers got acute and convalescent COVID-19 samples from the United States, Italy and Spain. PBMCs, B-cell-depleted T cells, or T cells provided the cDNA or gDNA that made up the material.

The germline CDR1 and CDR2 sequences are MNHEY and SVGAGI. There are 15 residues in the CDR3. Trimming pared 8 bases from V and 0 bases from J, leaving 14 bases between. As processed by the authors: Reference gene primer amplification gave nucleated cell count estimates. Libraries were prepared by immunoSEQ multiplex PCR; TCRdb keeps only in-frame clonotypes and omits some of them. For V, J and clone size, that table is used; D and trimming come from the DNA. The sample yields over 100,000 clones, 85% to 90% seen once. This clone was detected only once. The TCR sequence derives from a man at least 80 years old with acute or convalescent COVID-19. Sample: peripheral blood. The chain has TRBV6-5 and TRBJ1-3, with D uncertain. The DNA for the CDR3 is TGTGCCAGCGGACTGGCTGTGGGCTCTGGAAACACCATATATTTT. Its protein is CASGLAVGSGNTIYF.